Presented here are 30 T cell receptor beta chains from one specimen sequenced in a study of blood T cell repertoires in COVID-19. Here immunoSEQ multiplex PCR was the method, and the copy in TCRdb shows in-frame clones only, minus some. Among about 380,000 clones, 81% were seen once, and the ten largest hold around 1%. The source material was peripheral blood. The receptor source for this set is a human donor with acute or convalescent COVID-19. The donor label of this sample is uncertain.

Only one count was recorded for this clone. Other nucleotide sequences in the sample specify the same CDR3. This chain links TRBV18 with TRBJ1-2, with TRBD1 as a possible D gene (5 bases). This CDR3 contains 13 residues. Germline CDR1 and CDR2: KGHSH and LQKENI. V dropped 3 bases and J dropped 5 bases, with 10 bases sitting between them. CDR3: CASSPGQGYGYTF. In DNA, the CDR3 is TGTGCCAGCTCACCCGGGCAGGGTTATGGCTACACCTTC. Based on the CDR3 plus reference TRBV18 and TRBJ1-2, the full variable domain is NAGVMQNPRHLVRRRGQEARLRCSPMKGHSHVYWYRQLPEEGLKFMVYLQKENIIDESGMPKERFSAEFPKEGPSILRIQQVVRGDSAAYFCASSPGQGYGYTFGSGTRLTVV.

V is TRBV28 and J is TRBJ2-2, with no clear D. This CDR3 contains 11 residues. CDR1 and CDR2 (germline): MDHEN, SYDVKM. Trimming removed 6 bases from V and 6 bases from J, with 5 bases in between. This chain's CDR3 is CASRRSGELFF. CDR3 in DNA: TGTGCCAGCAGGAGGTCCGGGGAGCTGTTTTTT.

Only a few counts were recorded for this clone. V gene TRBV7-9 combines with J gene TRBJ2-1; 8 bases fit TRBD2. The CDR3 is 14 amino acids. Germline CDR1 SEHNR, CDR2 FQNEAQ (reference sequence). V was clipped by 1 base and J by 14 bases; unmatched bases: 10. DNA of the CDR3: TGTGCCAGCAGCTTAGTAGGCGGGGGGCTCGTGGAGTTCTTC. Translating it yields CASSLVGGGLVEFF.

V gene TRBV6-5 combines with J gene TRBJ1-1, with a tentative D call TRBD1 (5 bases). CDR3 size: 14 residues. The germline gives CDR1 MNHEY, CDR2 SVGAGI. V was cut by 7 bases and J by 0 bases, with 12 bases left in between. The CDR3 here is CASNPGLLNTEAFF. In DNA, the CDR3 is TGTGCCAGCAACCCGGGACTGCTGAACACTGAAGCTTTCTTT.

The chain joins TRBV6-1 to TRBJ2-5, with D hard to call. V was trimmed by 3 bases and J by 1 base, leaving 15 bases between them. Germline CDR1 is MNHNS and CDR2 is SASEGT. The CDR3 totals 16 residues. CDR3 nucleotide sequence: TGTGCCAGCAGTGAGGGCCCTCAACCCCCCCAAGAGACCCAGTACTTC. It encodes CASSEGPQPPQETQYF.

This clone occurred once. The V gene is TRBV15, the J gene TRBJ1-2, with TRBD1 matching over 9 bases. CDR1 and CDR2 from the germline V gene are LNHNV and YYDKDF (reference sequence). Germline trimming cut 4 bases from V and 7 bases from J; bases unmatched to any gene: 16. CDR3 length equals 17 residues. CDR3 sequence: CATSTRGPRTGVIGYTF. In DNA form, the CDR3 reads TGTGCCACCAGCACCCGAGGCCCTAGGACAGGGGTTATTGGCTACACCTTC.

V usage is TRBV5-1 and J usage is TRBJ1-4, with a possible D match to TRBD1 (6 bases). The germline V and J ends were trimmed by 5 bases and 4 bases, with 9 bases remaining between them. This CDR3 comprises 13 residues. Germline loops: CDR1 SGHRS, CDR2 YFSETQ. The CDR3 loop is CASRGGDNEKLFF. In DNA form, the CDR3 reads TGCGCCAGCAGAGGGGGTGATAATGAAAAACTGTTTTTT.

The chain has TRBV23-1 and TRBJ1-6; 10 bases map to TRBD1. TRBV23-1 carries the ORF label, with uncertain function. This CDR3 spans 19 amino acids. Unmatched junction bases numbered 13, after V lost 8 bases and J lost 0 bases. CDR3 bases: TGCGCCAGCCTGGGACAGGGGCGTGATCTTAGCTCCTATAATTCACCCCTCCACTTT. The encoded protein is CASLGQGRDLSSYNSPLHF.

The CDR3 DNA follows: TGTGCCAGCAGCCCCTGGACAGGGGAGCTTTGGGGCTACACCTTC. Translated: CASSPWTGELWGYTF. V gene TRBV12-1 combines with J gene TRBJ1-2; the table assigns TRBD1, which was not confirmed against the DNA. TRBV12-1 is designated a pseudogene. CDR3 length equals 15 residues.

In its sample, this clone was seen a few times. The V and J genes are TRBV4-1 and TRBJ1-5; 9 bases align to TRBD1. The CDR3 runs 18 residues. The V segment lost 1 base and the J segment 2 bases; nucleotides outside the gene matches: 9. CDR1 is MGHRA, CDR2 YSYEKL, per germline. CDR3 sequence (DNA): TGCGCCAGCAGCCAAGGGGGGACAGGGCTTTGGGGCAATCAGCCCCAGCATTTT. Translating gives CASSQGGTGLWGNQPQHF.

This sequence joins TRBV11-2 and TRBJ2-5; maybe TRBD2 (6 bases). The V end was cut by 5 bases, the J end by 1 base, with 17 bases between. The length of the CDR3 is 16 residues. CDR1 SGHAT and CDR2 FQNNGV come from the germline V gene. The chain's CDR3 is CASSPNSGSFQETQYF. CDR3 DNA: TGTGCCAGCAGCCCCAATAGCGGTTCCTTCCAAGAGACCCAGTACTTC.

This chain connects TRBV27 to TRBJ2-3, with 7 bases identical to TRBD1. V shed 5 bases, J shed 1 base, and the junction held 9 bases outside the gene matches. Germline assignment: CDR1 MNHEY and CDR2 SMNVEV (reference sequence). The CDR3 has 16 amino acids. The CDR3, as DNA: TGTGCCAGCAGTCCCACGAGGGGGCATGGCACAGATACGCAGTATTTT. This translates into CASSPTRGHGTDTQYF.

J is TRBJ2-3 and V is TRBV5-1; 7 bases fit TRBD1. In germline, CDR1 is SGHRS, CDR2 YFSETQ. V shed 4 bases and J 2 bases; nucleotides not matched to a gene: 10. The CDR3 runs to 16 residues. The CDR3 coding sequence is TGCGCCAGCAGCACCGGGACAGAGTCTTACACAGATACGCAGTATTTT. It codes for CASSTGTESYTDTQYF.

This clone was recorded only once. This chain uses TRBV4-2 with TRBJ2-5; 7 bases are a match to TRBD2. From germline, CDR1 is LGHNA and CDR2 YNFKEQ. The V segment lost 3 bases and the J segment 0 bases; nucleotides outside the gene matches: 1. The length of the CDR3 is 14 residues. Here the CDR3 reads CASSQGGNQETQYF. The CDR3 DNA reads TGTGCCAGCAGCCAGGGGGGGAACCAAGAGACCCAGTACTTC.

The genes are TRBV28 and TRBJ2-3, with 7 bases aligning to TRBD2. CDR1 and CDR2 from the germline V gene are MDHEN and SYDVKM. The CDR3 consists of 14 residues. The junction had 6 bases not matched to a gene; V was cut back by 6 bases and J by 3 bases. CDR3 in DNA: TGTGCCAGCAGCCCCTGGGGGGGGACAGATACGCAGTATTTT. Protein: CASSPWGGTDTQYF.

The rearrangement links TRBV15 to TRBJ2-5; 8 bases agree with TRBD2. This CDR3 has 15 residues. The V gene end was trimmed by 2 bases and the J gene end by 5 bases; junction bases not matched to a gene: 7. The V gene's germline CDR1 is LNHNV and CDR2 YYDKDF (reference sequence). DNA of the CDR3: TGTGCCACCAGCAGAAGCCGGGGGGGCCAGGAGACCCAGTACTTC. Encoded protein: CATSRSRGGQETQYF.

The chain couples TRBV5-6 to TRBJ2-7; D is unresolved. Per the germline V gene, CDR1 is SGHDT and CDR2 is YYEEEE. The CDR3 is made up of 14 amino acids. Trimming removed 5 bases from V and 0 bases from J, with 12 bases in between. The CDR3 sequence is CASSPEDSSYEQYF. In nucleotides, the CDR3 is TGTGCCAGCAGTCCTGAGGATAGCTCCTACGAGCAGTACTTC.

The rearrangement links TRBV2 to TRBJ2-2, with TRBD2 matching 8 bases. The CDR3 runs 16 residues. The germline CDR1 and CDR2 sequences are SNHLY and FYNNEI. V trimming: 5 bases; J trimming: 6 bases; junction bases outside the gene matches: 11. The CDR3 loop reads CASSNSGIRAAGELFF. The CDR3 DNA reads TGTGCCAGCAGTAATAGCGGGATAAGGGCCGCCGGGGAGCTGTTTTTT.

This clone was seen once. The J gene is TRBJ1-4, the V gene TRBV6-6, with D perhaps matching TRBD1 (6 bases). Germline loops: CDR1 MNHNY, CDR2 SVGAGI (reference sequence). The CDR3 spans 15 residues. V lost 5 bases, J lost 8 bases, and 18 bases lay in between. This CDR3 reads CASSLSSTGLEKLFF. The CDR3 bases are TGTGCCAGCAGTCTTTCGTCCACAGGGCTAGAAAAACTGTTTTTT.

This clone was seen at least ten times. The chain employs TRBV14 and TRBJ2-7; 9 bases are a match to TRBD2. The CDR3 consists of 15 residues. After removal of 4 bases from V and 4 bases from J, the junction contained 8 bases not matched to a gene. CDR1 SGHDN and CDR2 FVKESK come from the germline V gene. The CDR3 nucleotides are TGTGCCAGCAGCCCCCGGGCTAGCGGGATATACGAGCAGTACTTC. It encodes CASSPRASGIYEQYF.

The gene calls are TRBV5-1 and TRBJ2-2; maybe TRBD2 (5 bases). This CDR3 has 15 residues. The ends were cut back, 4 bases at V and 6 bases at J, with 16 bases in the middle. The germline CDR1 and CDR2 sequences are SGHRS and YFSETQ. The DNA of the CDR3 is TGCGCCAGCAGCCCTAATGGGCAGAGGGCCGGGGAGCTGTTTTTT. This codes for CASSPNGQRAGELFF.

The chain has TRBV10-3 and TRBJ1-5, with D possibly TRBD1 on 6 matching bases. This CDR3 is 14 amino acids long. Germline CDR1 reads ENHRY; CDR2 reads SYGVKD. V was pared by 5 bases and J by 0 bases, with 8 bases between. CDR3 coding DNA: TGTGCCATCAGTACAGGGACTAGCAATCAGCCCCAGCATTTT. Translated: CAISTGTSNQPQHF.

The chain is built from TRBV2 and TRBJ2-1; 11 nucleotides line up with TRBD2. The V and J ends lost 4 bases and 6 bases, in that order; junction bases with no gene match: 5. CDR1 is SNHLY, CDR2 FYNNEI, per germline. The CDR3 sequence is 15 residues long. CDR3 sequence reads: CASSALAGVSNEQFF. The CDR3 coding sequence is TGTGCCAGCAGTGCACTAGCGGGAGTAAGCAATGAGCAGTTCTTC.

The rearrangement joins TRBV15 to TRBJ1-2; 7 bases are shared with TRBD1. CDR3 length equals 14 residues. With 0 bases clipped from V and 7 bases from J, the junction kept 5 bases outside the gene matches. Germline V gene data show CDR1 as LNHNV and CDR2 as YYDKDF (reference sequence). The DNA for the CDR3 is TGTGCCACCAGCAGAGATAACAGGGGTACTGGCTACACCTTC. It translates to CATSRDNRGTGYTF.

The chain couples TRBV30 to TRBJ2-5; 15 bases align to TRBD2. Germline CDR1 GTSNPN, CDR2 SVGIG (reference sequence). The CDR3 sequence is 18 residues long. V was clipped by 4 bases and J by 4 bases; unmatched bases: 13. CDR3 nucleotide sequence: TGTGCCTGGAACTCGGGGTGGACTAGCGGGAGGGCCGGAGAGACCCAGTACTTC. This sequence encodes CAWNSGWTSGRAGETQYF.

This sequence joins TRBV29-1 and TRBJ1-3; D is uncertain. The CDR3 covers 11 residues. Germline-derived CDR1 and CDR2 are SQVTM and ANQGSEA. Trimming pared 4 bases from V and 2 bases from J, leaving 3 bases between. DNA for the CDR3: TGCAGCGTTGCCGCTGGAAACACCATATATTTT. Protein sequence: CSVAAGNTIYF.

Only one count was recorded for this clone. The CDR3 DNA reads as TGTGCCATCAGTGAGTCGACTCGGGCAGGGGGCGCAGCTTTCTTT. Protein product: CAISESTRAGGAAFF. J is TRBJ1-1 and V is TRBV10-3, with 8 bases fitting TRBD1. Trimming cost V 0 bases and J 10 bases; bases outside gene matches: 10. CDR3 size: 15 residues. Germline V gene sequence: CDR1 ENHRY, CDR2 SYGVKD.

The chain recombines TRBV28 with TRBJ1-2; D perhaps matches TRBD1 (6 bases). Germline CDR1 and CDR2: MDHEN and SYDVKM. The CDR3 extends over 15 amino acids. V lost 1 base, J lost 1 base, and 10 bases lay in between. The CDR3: CASSLYQGLNYGYTF. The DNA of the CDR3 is TGTGCCAGCAGTTTATACCAGGGGCTTAACTATGGCTACACCTTC.

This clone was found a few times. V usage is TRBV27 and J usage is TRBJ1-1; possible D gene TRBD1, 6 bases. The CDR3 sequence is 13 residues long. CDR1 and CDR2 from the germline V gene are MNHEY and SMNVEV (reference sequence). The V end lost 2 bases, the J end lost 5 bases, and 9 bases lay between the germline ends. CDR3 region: CASSLTGKTEAFF. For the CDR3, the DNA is TGTGCCAGCAGTTTAACAGGGAAAACTGAAGCTTTCTTT.

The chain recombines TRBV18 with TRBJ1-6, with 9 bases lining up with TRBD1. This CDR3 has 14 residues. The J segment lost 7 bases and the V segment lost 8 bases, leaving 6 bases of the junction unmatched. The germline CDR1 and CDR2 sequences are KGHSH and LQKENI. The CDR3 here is CASTQQGANSPLHF. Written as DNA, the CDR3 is TGTGCCAGCACTCAACAGGGGGCAAATTCACCCCTCCACTTT.